These T cell receptor beta chains were read from a single sample in a study of identical twins. TCRdb analysed the 5' RACE reads with MiXCR anew, one entry per CDR3 protein. The top ten clones hold roughly 3% of a sample with approximately 600,000 distinct CDR3 sequences, more than 9% of them seen once. These data also featured in a second study, about yellow fever vaccine responses in identical twins.

The sample was PBMCs. These TCRs come from a woman younger than 30 in good health. Each CDR3 is given with its conserved first and last residue. A D gene is named only where the DNA matches it firmly. Clone sizes are given selectively: once, few, many, or a class where the clone is expanded.

cdr3_nt	cdr3_aa	clone_size	v_call	j_call	d_call
TGTGCCAGCAGCCAAGCCCAGGGACCGAGAGAGGGGAATACGCAGTATTTT	CASSQAQGPREGNTQYF	many	TRBV4-2	TRBJ2-3	NA
TGTGCCAGCAGCTCTTCCGGGACCTCCGACCCAGATACGCAGTATTTT	CASSSSGTSDPDTQYF	few	TRBV5-6	TRBJ2-3	NA
TGTGCCAGCAGCCAGTCAATACTTGGGACTAGCCCGGAGCTGTTTTTT	CASSQSILGTSPELFF	few	TRBV3-1	TRBJ2-2	TRBD2
TGTGCCAGCAGCTTAGATGGGGGGTATACCTACAATGAGCAGTTCTTC	CASSLDGGYTYNEQFF	many	TRBV7-2	TRBJ2-1	NA
TGTGCCAGCGGACCCACAGGGGACGAGCAGTACTTC	CASGPTGDEQYF	many	TRBV12-3/TRBV12-4	TRBJ2-7	TRBD1
TGTGCCAGCAGGCTGCAGACGGGCGGGGCCGGGGAGCTGTTTTTT	CASRLQTGGAGELFF	NA	TRBV6-5	TRBJ2-2	NA
TGCGCCAGCAGTAGGACTAGCGGGAGCAGTGATGAGCAGTTCTTC	CASSRTSGSSDEQFF	many	TRBV10-1	TRBJ2-1	TRBD2
TGTGCCAGCAGTTTACCCACCTCGGGACGGCCCTTAAGCACAGATACGCAGTATTTT	CASSLPTSGRPLSTDTQYF	NA	TRBV28	TRBJ2-3	NA
TGCAGTGCTGGGAGCGGGCAGCCCCAGCATTTT	CSAGSGQPQHF	NA	TRBV20-1	TRBJ1-5	NA
TGCAGTGCTAGAGAAGCTAGCGGGAGGGTTAACACCGGGGAGCTGTTTTTT	CSAREASGRVNTGELFF	few	TRBV20-1	TRBJ2-2	TRBD2
TGTGCCAGCAGTAACGGGGGGAGCCTTCAGCCCCAGCATTTT	CASSNGGSLQPQHF	few	TRBV6-2/TRBV6-3	TRBJ1-5	NA
TGTGCCACCAGGCTTGAGAGGGTCGGCGAGCAGTACTTC	CATRLERVGEQYF	few	TRBV15	TRBJ2-7	NA
TGTGCCAGCAGCCCGCGAAAGATTGACGCTGAAGCTTTCTTT	CASSPRKIDAEAFF	NA	TRBV3-1	TRBJ1-1	NA
TGTGCCAGCAGACGCCGGGACAGCCGCTACGAGCAGTACTTC	CASRRRDSRYEQYF	NA	TRBV12-3/TRBV12-4	TRBJ2-7	TRBD1
TGTGCCAGCAGTTCTTCAGGGGCTTTTGGGCAGCCCCAGCATTTT	CASSSSGAFGQPQHF	NA	TRBV12-3/TRBV12-4	TRBJ1-5	NA
TGTGCCAGCAGCACTAGACAGGGGTCCAAGACCCAGTACTTC	CASSTRQGSKTQYF	NA	TRBV7-2	TRBJ2-5	TRBD1
TGTGCCAGCAGCCAAGACAGGGACAGGATCCACGAGCAGTACTTC	CASSQDRDRIHEQYF	NA	TRBV14	TRBJ2-7	TRBD1
TGTGCCAGCAGTCTCCAGCCTGGGGCTAGCGACTCCTACGAGCAGTACTTC	CASSLQPGASDSYEQYF	few	TRBV7-2	TRBJ2-7	NA
TGCAGCCCTTTAGCGGGTGACGAGACCCAGTACTTC	CSPLAGDETQYF	NA	TRBV29-1	TRBJ2-5	TRBD2
TGTGCCAGCAGCCTCCCCTATGCGAATAATGAGCAGTTCTTC	CASSLPYANNEQFF	NA	TRBV7-8	TRBJ2-1	NA
TGCGCCAGCGATCCGAGCGGGGAGGGCAATGAGCAGTTCTTC	CASDPSGEGNEQFF	many	TRBV5-1	TRBJ2-1	TRBD2
TGTGCCAGCAGCTGGGACAGGGGGCATTGGCAGTACTTC	CASSWDRGHWQYF	many	TRBV6-1	TRBJ2-7	TRBD1
TGTGCCACCAGTGGCCGACTTCCGAATTCACCCCTCCACTTT	CATSGRLPNSPLHF	many	TRBV24-1	TRBJ1-6	NA
TGTGCCAGCCCACGGACTAGTAGGAGCACAGATACGCAGTATTTT	CASPRTSRSTDTQYF	NA	TRBV2	TRBJ2-3	TRBD2
TGTGCCAGCACACCTGGGACTGGAAGCGGCAATGAGCAGTTCTTC	CASTPGTGSGNEQFF	few	TRBV12-3/TRBV12-4	TRBJ2-1	NA
TGTGCCAGCAGTTCGTGGGAGCGGGGGGAGGAGTTCTTC	CASSSWERGEEFF	NA	TRBV27	TRBJ2-1	TRBD2
TGCGCCAGCAGCTTCCTTCCTGGCTGGCAAGAGACCCAGTACTTC	CASSFLPGWQETQYF	many	TRBV5-1	TRBJ2-5	NA
TGTGCCAGCAGCATGGGACAGGGGAACACTGAAGCTTTCTTT	CASSMGQGNTEAFF	many	TRBV11-2	TRBJ1-1	TRBD1
TGTGCCTGGAGTGTAAGGGCGACGTATCCCTACGAGCAGTACTTC	CAWSVRATYPYEQYF	NA	TRBV30	TRBJ2-7	NA
TGTGCCAGTAGTTCGGTCAGCAATCAGCCCCAGCATTTT	CASSSVSNQPQHF	NA	TRBV19	TRBJ1-5	NA
TGTGCCACCAGCCGGACAGGGAAGGTCCACGAGCTGTACTTC	CATSRTGKVHELYF	once	TRBV15	TRBJ2-7	TRBD1
TGTGCCAGCAGTTTACTGGTTGCCGGGGAGCTGTTTTTT	CASSLLVAGELFF	many	TRBV28	TRBJ2-2	NA
TGTGCCAGCAGCTTAAAGACGGACGAGCAGTACTTC	CASSLKTDEQYF	few	TRBV7-6	TRBJ2-7	NA
TGTGCCAGCAGTTACGGGACAGGGATCTACAATGAGCAGTTCTTC	CASSYGTGIYNEQFF	NA	TRBV12-3/TRBV12-4	TRBJ2-1	TRBD1
TGCGCCAGCAGCTCCGGGGGACTAGCGGGGGCCGGGGATGAGCAGTTCTTC	CASSSGGLAGAGDEQFF	few	TRBV4-1	TRBJ2-1	TRBD2
TGTGCTAGTGGTTTGGAGGGGCAGTACAATGAGCAGTTCTTC	CASGLEGQYNEQFF	many	TRBV12-5	TRBJ2-1	NA
TGTGCCAGCAGCCGACTAGCGTCAGAGACCCAGTACTTC	CASSRLASETQYF	many	TRBV6-1	TRBJ2-5	TRBD2
TGCAGTGCTAGAGCGCTAGCGGGTCTGGAGACCCAGTACTTC	CSARALAGLETQYF	many	TRBV20-1	TRBJ2-5	TRBD2
TGCGCCAGCAGCTGGGAACCAACAGGCGGCCAAGAGACCCAGTACTTC	CASSWEPTGGQETQYF	NA	TRBV5-1	TRBJ2-5	NA
TGTGCCTGGAAAGGTGGGTGGGCCAGACACCAAGAGACCCAGTACTTC	CAWKGGWARHQETQYF	few	TRBV30	TRBJ2-5	NA
TGCGCCAGCAGCTTGGCCTTGGCTCGCCAAGAGACCCAGTACTTC	CASSLALARQETQYF	many	TRBV5-1	TRBJ2-5	NA
TGTGCCATCAGTGCCGGACAGGGGGCTCGGGATACGCAGTATTTT	CAISAGQGARDTQYF	few	TRBV10-3	TRBJ2-3	TRBD1
TGTGCCAGCATTGCCAGCACCTACGAGCAGTACTTC	CASIASTYEQYF	few	TRBV28	TRBJ2-7	NA
TGTGCCAGCAGCCTTCGGGACGGTCGGACCGATACGCAGTATTTT	CASSLRDGRTDTQYF	NA	TRBV7-6	TRBJ2-3	NA
TGTGCCAGCAGCTCGAAGCGGGAGGGCCCTCAGGAGACCCAGTACTTC	CASSSKREGPQETQYF	NA	TRBV7-9	TRBJ2-5	TRBD2